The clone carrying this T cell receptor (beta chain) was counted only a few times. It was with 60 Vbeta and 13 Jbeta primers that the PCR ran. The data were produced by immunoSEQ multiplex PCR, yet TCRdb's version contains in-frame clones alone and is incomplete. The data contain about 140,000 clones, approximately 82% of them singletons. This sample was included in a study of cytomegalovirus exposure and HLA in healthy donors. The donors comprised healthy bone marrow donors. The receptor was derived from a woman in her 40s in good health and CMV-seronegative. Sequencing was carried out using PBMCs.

CDR3 DNA sequence: TGTGCCAGCATTCCAGCAGGGGGTAGAGAGACCCAGTACTTC. It translates to CASIPAGGRETQYF. This chain uses TRBV28 with TRBJ2-5; 7 nucleotides match TRBD1. This CDR3 has 14 amino acids. Germline values: CDR1 MDHEN, CDR2 SYDVKM. The V gene end was trimmed by 7 bases and the J gene end by 4 bases; junction bases not matched to a gene: 9. Full variable domain (rest looked up from reference TRBV28 and TRBJ2-5): DVKVTQSSRYLVKRTGEKVFLECVQDMDHENMFWYRQDPGLGLRLIYFSYDVKMKEKGDIPEGYSVSREKKERFSLILESASTNQTSMYLCASIPAGGRETQYFGPGTRLLVL.